The 14 T cell receptor beta chains below were found in one sample sequenced in a study of identical twins. TCRdb re-called the 5' RACE reads through MiXCR, storing one row per CDR3 protein. The sample comprises roughly 700,000 distinct CDR3 sequences, over 8.5% of which are singletons, and approximately 0.89% rests with the top ten. In addition, the sample was reused for a study of yellow fever vaccine responses in identical twins.

The sequencing input was PBMCs. These receptor sequences come from a woman aged 18-29 years in good health.

Many counts were recorded for this clonotype. The chain recombines TRBV6-2 or TRBV6-3 with TRBJ1-5; 7 bases are shared with TRBD1. The CDR3 spans 14 residues. From germline, CDR1 is MNHEY and CDR2 SVGEGT. The V segment lost 8 bases and the J segment 4 bases; nucleotides outside the gene matches: 8. The CDR3 coding sequence is TGTGCCAGCTCCTCGGACAGGACAAATCAGCCCCAGCATTTT. Protein sequence: CASSSDRTNQPQHF.

This clonotype was seen more than once but under ten times. The CDR3 bases are TGTGCCAGCAGCCTGGGGACTAGCGGCACCGGGGAGCTGTTTTTT. It specifies CASSLGTSGTGELFF. The chain carries TRBV28 and TRBJ2-2, with 11 bases that match TRBD2. Germline CDR1 and CDR2: MDHEN and SYDVKM. CDR3 length: 15 amino acids. With V trimmed by 6 bases and J by 4 bases, 4 bases remained unmatched.

This clonotype has at least ten counts. The chain uses TRBV29-1 and TRBJ2-1; D is uncertain. Trimming stripped 4 bases from V and 0 bases from J, with 10 bases between. In germline, CDR1 is SQVTM, CDR2 ANQGSEA. The CDR3 sequence is 14 residues long. The CDR3 coding sequence is TGCAGCGTTGGGAGCCCTCCCTCCTACAATGAGCAGTTCTTC. Translation gives CSVGSPPSYNEQFF.

This clonotype was seen repeatedly, ten times or more. V usage is TRBV15 and J usage is TRBJ1-6; the D gene is possibly TRBD1 (5 bases). In germline, CDR1 is LNHNV, CDR2 YYDKDF (reference sequence). The CDR3 loop spans 16 amino acids. V shed 0 bases and J shed 9 bases, with 15 bases lying between them. CDR3 bases: TGTGCCACCAGCAGAGAGGACACTCGGTCGACTTCACCCCTCCACTTT. Amino acid sequence: CATSREDTRSTSPLHF.

This clonotype was recorded many times. The chain recombines TRBV20-1 with TRBJ2-5; no firm D call. This CDR3 spans 16 amino acids. Germline V gene sequence: CDR1 DFQATT, CDR2 SNEGSKA (reference sequence). Trimming left V 6 bases short and J 1 base short, with 21 bases between. CDR3 loop: CSALPVRLPFQETQYF. The CDR3 DNA sequence: TGCAGTGCACTCCCCGTTCGGCTTCCATTCCAAGAGACCCAGTACTTC.

In its sample, this clonotype was seen many times. This rearrangement joins TRBV7-2 to TRBJ2-7; TRBD1 matches at 8 bases. Germline CDR1 reads SGHTA; CDR2 reads FQGNSA. J was trimmed by 3 bases and V by 0 bases; bases with no gene match: 4. The CDR3 contains 15 residues. DNA of the CDR3: TGTGCCAGCAGCTTAGCAGGACAGGGAGGCTACGAGCAGTACTTC. This translates into CASSLAGQGGYEQYF.

The table lists this clonotype with a few counts. The chain has TRBV24-1 and TRBJ2-1; 11 nucleotides align to TRBD1. This CDR3 comprises 15 residues. J lost 8 bases, V lost 6 bases, and 8 bases had no gene match. CDR1 KGHDR and CDR2 SFDVKD come from the germline V gene. CDR3 amino acids: CATSHAGTGGDEQFF. In nucleotides, the CDR3 is TGTGCCACCAGTCACGCCGGGACAGGGGGGGATGAGCAGTTCTTC.

In this sample, this clonotype turned up a few times. The rearrangement links TRBV6-4 to TRBJ2-1; TRBD2 matches 7 bases. V lost 3 bases, J lost 10 bases, and 12 bases stayed unmatched. This CDR3 has 15 residues. Germline assignment: CDR1 MRHNA and CDR2 SNTAGT. In DNA form, the CDR3 reads TGTGCCAGCAGTGATCTAGCGGATCCCCCAGGGGAGCAGTTCTTC. This codes for CASSDLADPPGEQFF.

Only a few counts were recorded for this clonotype. The gene calls are TRBV14 and TRBJ2-7; no clear D. The CDR3 is 13 amino acids. V dropped 4 bases and J dropped 6 bases, with 13 bases sitting between them. Germline CDR1 is SGHDN and CDR2 is FVKESK. The CDR3 here is CASSLKGLVEQYF. CDR3 nucleotides: TGTGCCAGCAGCCTTAAGGGTTTGGTCGAGCAGTACTTC.

This clonotype was seen more than once but under ten times. This sequence joins TRBV28 and TRBJ2-7, with 9 bases lining up with TRBD1. Trimming removed 6 bases from V and 4 bases from J; junction bases left unmatched: 16. The CDR3 is 17 amino acids. CDR1 MDHEN and CDR2 SYDVKM come from the germline V gene. The CDR3 reads CASSIRTGADSLYEQYF. The DNA of the CDR3 is TGTGCCAGCAGCATTAGGACAGGGGCCGATTCCCTATACGAGCAGTACTTC.

V is TRBV6-1 and J is TRBJ2-2; 9 nucleotides align to TRBD2. The germline CDR1 and CDR2 sequences are MNHNS and SASEGT. Losses at the gene ends were 3 bases for V and 6 bases for J; bases not matched to a gene: 8. The CDR3 is made up of 16 amino acids. The CDR3 DNA is TGTGCCAGCAGTGAGCGGGGGCTAGCGGGGCCCGGGGAGCTGTTTTTT. Protein product: CASSERGLAGPGELFF.

This clonotype has only a few counts. The V call is TRBV9, the J call TRBJ2-1, with D possibly being TRBD2 (6 bases). The V end was cut by 0 bases, the J end by 6 bases, with 13 bases between. CDR1 SGDLS and CDR2 YYNGEE come from the germline V gene. This CDR3 has 15 residues. The CDR3, as DNA: TGTGCCAGCAGCGTAGCTGGCCTAGCGTCCAATGAGCAGTTCTTC. This codes for CASSVAGLASNEQFF.

This clonotype was detected only a few times. The chain couples TRBV7-9 to TRBJ2-1, with D possibly being TRBD1 (5 bases). The ends were cut back, 5 bases at V and 12 bases at J, with 14 bases in the middle. Germline loops: CDR1 SEHNR, CDR2 FQNEAQ (reference sequence). This CDR3 has 12 amino acids. The CDR3 DNA reads as TGTGCCAGCAGCCTAACGACAGTGGTGCAGTTCTTC. This codes for CASSLTTVVQFF.

This clonotype was detected only a few times. The V call is TRBV20-1, the J call TRBJ2-2, with D uncertain. V lost 1 base, J lost 3 bases, and 15 bases lay in between. This CDR3 is 16 amino acids long. Per germline, CDR1 DFQATT and CDR2 SNEGSKA (reference sequence). The CDR3 reads CSARGSYTGYTGELFF. DNA of the CDR3: TGCAGTGCTAGAGGTTCTTACACGGGTTACACCGGGGAGCTGTTTTTT.